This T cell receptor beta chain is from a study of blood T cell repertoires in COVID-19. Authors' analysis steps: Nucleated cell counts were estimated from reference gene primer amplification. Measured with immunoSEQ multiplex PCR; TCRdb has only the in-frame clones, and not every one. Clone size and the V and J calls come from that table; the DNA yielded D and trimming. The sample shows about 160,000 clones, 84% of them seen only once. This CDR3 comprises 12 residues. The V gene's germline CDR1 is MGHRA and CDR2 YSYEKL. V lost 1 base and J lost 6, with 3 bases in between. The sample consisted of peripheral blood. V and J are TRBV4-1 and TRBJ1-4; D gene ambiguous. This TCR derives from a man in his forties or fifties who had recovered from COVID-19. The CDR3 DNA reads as TGCGCCAGCAGCCAAGCATATGAAAAACTGTTTTTT. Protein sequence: CASSQAYEKLFF.